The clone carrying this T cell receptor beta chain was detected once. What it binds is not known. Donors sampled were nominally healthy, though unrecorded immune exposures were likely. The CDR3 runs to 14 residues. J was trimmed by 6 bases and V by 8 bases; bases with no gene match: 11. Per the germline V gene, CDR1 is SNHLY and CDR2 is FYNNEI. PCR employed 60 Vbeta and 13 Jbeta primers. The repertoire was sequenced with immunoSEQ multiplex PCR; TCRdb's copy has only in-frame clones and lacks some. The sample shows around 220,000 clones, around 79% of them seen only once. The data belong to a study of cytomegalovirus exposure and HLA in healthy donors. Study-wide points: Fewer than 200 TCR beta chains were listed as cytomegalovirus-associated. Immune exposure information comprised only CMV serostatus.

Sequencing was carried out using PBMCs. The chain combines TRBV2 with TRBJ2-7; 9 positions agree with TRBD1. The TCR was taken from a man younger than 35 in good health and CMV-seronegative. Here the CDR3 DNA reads TGTGCCAGCCTACTACAGGGGGCATCAAGCGAGCAGTACTTC. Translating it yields CASLLQGASSEQYF. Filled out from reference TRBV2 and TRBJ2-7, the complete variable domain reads EPEVTQTPSHQVTQMGQEVILRCVPISNHLYFYWYRQILGQKVEFLVSFYNNEISEKSEIFDDQFSVERPDGSNFTLKIRSTKLEDSAMYFCASLLQGASSEQYFGPGTRLTVT.